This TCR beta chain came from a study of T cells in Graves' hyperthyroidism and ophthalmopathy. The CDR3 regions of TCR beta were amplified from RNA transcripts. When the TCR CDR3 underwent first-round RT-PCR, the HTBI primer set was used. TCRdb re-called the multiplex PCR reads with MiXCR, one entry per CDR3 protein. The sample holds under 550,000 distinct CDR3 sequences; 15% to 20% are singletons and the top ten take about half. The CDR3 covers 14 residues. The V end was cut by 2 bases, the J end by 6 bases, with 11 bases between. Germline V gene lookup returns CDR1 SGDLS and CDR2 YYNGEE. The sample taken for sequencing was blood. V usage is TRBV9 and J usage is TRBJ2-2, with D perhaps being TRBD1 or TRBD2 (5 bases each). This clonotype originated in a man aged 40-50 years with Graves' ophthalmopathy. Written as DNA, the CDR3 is TGTGCCAGCAGCGTCGGGGCCCTCGCCGGGGAGCTGTTTTTT. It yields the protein CASSVGALAGELFF.